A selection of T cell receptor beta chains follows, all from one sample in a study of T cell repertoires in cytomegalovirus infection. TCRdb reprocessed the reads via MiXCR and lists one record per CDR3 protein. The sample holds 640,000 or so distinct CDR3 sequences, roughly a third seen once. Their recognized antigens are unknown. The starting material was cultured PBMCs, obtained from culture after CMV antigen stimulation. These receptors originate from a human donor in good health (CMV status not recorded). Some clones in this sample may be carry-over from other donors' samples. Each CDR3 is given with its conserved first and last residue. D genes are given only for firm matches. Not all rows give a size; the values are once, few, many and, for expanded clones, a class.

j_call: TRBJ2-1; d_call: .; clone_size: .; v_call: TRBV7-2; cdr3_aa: CASSYRQTYGQFF; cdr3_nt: TGTGCCAGCAGCTACCGACAGACGTACGGGCAGTTCTTC
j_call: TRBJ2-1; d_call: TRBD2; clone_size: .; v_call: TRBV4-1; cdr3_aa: CASSPGGTSGGSSYNEQFF; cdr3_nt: TGCGCCAGCAGCCCTGGGGGGACTAGCGGGGGGAGCTCCTACAATGAGCAGTTCTTC
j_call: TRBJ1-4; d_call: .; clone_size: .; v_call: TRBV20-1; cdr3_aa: CSARVEEFNEKLFF; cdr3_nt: TGCAGTGCTAGAGTGGAGGAGTTTAATGAAAAACTGTTTTTT
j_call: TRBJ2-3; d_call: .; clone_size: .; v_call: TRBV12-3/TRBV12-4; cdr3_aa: CASSRWAAGDTQYF; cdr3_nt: TGTGCCAGCAGTCGATGGGCCGCGGGAGATACGCAGTATTTT
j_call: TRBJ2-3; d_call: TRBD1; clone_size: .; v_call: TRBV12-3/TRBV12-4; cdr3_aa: CASTSHRGTDTQYF; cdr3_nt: TGTGCCAGCACGTCCCACAGGGGGACAGATACGCAGTATTTT
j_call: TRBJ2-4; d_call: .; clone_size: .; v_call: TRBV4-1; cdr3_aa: CASSQLSRGPHQYF; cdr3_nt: TGCGCCAGCAGCCAACTTTCCAGGGGCCCTCATCAGTACTTC
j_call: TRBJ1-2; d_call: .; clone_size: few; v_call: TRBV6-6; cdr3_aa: CASSSPGGPGGYTF; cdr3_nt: TGTGCCAGCAGTTCTCCTGGCGGGCCGGGGGGCTACACCTTC
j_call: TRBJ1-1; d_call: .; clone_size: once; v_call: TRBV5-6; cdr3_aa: CASSLETNSQAFF; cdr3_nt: TGTGCCAGCAGCTTGGAGACAAACAGTCAAGCTTTCTTT
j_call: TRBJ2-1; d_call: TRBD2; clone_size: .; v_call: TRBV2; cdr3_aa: CASQLRGLAGAGGNEQFF; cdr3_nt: TGTGCCAGCCAACTCCGAGGACTAGCGGGAGCCGGGGGCAATGAGCAGTTCTTC
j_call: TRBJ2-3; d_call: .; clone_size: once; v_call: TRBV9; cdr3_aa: CASSVGGGARGLTDTQYF; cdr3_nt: TGTGCCAGCAGCGTAGGAGGGGGGGCTAGGGGCCTCACAGATACGCAGTATTTT
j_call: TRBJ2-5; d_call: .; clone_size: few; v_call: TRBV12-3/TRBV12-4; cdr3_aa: CASSRIGGTQYF; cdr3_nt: TGTGCCAGCAGCCGGATCGGGGGTACCCAGTACTTC
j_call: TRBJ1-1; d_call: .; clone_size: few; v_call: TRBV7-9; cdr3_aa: CASILEGSTEAFF; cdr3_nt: TGTGCCAGCATCCTAGAGGGGAGCACTGAAGCTTTCTTT
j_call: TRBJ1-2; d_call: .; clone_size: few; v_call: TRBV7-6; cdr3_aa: CASSPWDGYGYTF; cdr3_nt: TGTGCCAGCAGCCCTTGGGACGGCTATGGCTACACCTTC
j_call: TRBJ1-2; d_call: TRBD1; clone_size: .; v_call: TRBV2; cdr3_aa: CARPTSIDREKGGYTF; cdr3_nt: TGTGCCCGGCCTACCTCAATCGACAGGGAAAAAGGTGGCTACACCTTC
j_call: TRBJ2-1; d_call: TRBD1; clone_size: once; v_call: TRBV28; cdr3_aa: CASSPLQGDEQFF; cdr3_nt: TGTGCCAGCAGTCCTCTTCAGGGGGATGAGCAGTTCTTC
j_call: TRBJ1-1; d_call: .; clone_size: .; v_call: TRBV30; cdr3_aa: CAGSNEGLGNTEAFF; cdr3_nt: TGTGCCGGGTCAAACGAGGGGCTGGGGAACACTGAAGCTTTCTTT
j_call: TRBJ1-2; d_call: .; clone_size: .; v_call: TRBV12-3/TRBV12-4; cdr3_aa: CASTHSVGGSSTF; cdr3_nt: TGTGCCAGCACCCATTCCGTCGGGGGATCATCCACCTTC
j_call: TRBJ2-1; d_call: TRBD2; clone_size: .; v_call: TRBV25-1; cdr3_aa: CASSEVSGLADNEQFF; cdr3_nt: TGTGCCAGCAGTGAAGTGTCAGGACTAGCGGACAATGAGCAGTTCTTC
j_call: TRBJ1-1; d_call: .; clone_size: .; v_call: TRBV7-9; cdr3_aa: CASTDRRNTEAFF; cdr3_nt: TGTGCCAGCACAGACAGGCGGAACACTGAAGCTTTCTTT
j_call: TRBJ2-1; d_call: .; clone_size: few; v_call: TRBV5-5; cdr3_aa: CASSWGSTLYNEQFF; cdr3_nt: TGTGCCAGCAGCTGGGGGTCAACCCTTTACAATGAGCAGTTCTTC
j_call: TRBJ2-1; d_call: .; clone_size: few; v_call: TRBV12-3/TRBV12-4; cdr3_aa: CASSTGLARNEQFF; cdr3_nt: TGTGCCAGTTCTACAGGGTTAGCTCGCAATGAGCAGTTCTTC
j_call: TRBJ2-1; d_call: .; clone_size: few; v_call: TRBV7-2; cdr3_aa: CASSPAALAYNEQFF; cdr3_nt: TGTGCCAGCAGCCCCGCCGCTTTGGCCTACAATGAGCAGTTCTTC
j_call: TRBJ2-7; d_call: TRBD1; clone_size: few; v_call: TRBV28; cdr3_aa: CASSLSTLTGSSYEQYF; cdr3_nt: TGTGCCAGCAGTCTTTCAACCCTGACAGGGAGCTCCTACGAGCAGTACTTC
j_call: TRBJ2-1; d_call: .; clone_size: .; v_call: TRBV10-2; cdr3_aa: CASSEATLLALYNEQFF; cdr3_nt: TGCGCCAGCAGTGAGGCCACCCTCCTAGCGCTCTACAATGAGCAGTTCTTC
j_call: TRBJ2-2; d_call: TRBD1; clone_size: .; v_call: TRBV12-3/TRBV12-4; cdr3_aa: CATRAGTGAYGELFF; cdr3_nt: TGTGCCACCAGAGCCGGGACAGGGGCCTACGGGGAGCTGTTTTTT
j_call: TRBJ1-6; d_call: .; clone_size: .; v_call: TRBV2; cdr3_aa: CASSESSGGVSLHF; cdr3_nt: TGTGCCAGCAGTGAAAGTTCTGGGGGGGTATCCCTCCACTTT
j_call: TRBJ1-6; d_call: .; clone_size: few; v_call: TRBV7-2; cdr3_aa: CASSLVGVRSPLHF; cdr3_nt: TGTGCCAGCAGCTTAGTGGGGGTTCGCTCACCCCTCCACTTT
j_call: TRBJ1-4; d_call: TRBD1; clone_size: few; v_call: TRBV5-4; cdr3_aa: CASSLGGRANEKLFF; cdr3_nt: TGTGCCAGCAGCCTAGGGGGCAGAGCTAATGAAAAACTGTTTTTT
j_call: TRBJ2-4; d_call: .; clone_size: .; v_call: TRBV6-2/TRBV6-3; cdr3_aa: CASSQRDPKNIQYF; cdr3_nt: TGTGCCAGCAGCCAAAGGGACCCCAAAAACATTCAGTACTTC
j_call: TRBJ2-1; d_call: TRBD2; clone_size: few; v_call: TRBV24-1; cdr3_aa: CATSDAQTSGSYNEQFF; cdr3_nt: TGTGCCACCAGTGATGCCCAGACTAGCGGGAGTTACAATGAGCAGTTCTTC
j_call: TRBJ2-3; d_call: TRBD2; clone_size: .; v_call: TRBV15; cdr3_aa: CATSRGSGLAVTDTQYF; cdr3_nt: TGTGCCACCAGCAGGGGGTCGGGACTAGCGGTCACAGATACGCAGTATTTT
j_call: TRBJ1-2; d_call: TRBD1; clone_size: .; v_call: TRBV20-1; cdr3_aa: CSARKFVTGNSYGYTF; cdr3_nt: TGCAGTGCTAGAAAGTTTGTGACAGGGAATTCCTATGGCTACACCTTC
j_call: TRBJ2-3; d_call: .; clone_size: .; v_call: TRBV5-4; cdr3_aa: CASSLRSSPDTQYF; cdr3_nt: TGTGCCAGCAGCTTGAGAAGTAGTCCAGATACGCAGTATTTT
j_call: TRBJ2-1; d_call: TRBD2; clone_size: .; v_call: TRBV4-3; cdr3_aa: CASSQEIPTSGGTNEQFF; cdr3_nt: TGCGCCAGCAGCCAAGAAATCCCAACTAGCGGCGGTACGAATGAGCAGTTCTTC
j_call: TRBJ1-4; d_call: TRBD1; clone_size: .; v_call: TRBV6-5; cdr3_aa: CASSYDRGKLFF; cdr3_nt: TGTGCCAGCAGTTACGACAGGGGAAAACTGTTTTTT
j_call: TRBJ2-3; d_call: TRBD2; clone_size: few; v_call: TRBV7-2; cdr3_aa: CASSFGGTSGGTDTQYF; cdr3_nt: TGTGCCAGCAGCTTTGGGGGGACTAGTGGTGGCACAGATACGCAGTATTTT
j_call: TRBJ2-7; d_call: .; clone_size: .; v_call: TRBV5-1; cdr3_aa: CASRPRTDTSQEQYF; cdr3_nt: TGCGCCAGCAGACCGAGGACAGATACCTCCCAGGAGCAGTACTTC
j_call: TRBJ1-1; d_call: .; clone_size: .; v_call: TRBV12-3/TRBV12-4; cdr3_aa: CASSFLGRGDTEAFF; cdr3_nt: TGTGCCAGCAGTTTCTTGGGGCGCGGTGACACTGAAGCTTTCTTT
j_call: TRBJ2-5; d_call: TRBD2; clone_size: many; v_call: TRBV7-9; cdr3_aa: CASSSSGSSGRETQYF; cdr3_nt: TGTGCCAGCAGCTCATCTGGTTCTAGCGGGAGGGAGACCCAGTACTTC
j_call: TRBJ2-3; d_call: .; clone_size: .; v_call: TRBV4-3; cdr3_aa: CASSQNRAVRTDTQYF; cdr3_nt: TGCGCCAGCAGCCAAAATCGGGCGGTCCGCACAGATACGCAGTATTTT
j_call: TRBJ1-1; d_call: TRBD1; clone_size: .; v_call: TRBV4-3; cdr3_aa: CASSQGTGWTTEAFF; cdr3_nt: TGCGCCAGCAGCCAAGGGACAGGGTGGACCACTGAAGCTTTCTTT
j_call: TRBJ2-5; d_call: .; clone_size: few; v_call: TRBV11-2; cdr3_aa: CASSPLRGQETQYF; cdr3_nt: TGTGCCAGCAGCCCCCTCCGGGGACAAGAGACCCAGTACTTC
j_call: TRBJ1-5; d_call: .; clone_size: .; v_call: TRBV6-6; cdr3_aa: CASSWPKGSSNQPQHF; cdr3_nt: TGTGCCAGCAGTTGGCCAAAGGGCTCGTCCAATCAGCCCCAGCATTTT
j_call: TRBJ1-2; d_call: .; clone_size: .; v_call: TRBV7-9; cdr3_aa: CASSLVDGYTF; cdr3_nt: TGTGCCAGCAGCTTAGTGGATGGCTACACCTTC
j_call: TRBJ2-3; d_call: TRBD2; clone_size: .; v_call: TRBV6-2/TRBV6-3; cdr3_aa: CASRRTSRDTQYF; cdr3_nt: TGTGCCAGCAGGAGGACTAGCCGAGATACGCAGTATTTT
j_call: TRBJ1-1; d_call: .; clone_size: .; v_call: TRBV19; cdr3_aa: CASSMLGTKAFF; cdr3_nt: TGTGCCAGTAGTATGTTGGGAACTAAAGCTTTCTTT
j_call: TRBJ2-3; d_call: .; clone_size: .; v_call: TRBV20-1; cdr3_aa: CSAGQTGGRDTQYF; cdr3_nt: TGCAGTGCTGGCCAGACTGGGGGAAGGGATACGCAGTATTTT
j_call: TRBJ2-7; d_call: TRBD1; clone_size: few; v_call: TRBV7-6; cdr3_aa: CASSLGPGTDYEQYF; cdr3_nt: TGTGCCAGCAGCTTGGGTCCCGGGACAGATTACGAGCAGTACTTC
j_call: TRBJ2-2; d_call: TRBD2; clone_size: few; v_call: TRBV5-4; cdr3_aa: CASSTLAGGTGELFF; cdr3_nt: TGTGCCAGCAGCACCCTAGCGGGAGGGACCGGGGAGCTGTTTTTT
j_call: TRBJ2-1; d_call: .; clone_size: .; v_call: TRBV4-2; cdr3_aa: CASSQEAGLYNEQFF; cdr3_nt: TGTGCCAGCAGCCAAGAGGCGGGACTCTACAATGAGCAGTTCTTC
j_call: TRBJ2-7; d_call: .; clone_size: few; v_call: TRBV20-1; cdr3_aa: CSARDAVAGGYEQYF; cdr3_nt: TGCAGTGCTAGAGATGCTGTGGCAGGGGGGTACGAGCAGTACTTC
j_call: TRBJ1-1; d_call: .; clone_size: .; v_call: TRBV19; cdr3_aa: CASSIERGRNTEAFF; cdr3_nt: TGTGCCAGTAGTATAGAACGGGGGAGGAACACTGAAGCTTTCTTT
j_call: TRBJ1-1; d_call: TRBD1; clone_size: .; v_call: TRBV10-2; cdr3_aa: CASSNKQGFDTEAFF; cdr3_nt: TGCGCCAGCAGTAATAAACAGGGGTTCGACACTGAAGCTTTCTTT
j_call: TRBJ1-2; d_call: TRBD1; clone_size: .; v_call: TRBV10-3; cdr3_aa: CAISEGQGVYGYTF; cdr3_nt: TGTGCCATCAGTGAAGGACAGGGAGTCTATGGCTACACCTTC
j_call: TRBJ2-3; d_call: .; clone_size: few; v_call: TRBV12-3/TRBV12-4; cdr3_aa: CASSRQRTDNTDTQYF; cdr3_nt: TGTGCCAGCAGCCGCCAGCGTACTGATAACACAGATACGCAGTATTTT